This T cell receptor (beta chain) is from a study of blood T cells in healthy people across ages. In the study overall: Per two T cells, about one barcoded beta molecule was captured through template switching. Findings and limits, study-wide: The donors' CMV status was not determined, possibly confounding changes in expanded clonotypes.

Primed by a sample-barcoded 5' primer and a J-beta primer mix, a second PCR proceeded for about 7 to 11 cycles. TCRdb itself ran the 5' RACE reads through MiXCR, one entry per CDR3 protein. The table lists 380,000 or so distinct CDR3 sequences, about 55% of them singletons. Each donor was a healthy Caucasian individual from Russia, aged about 6 to 95. Germline V CDR1 and CDR2: MGHRA, YSYEKL. Trimming took off 4 bases at V and 0 bases at J, with 13 bases between the two ends. This CDR3 spans 15 amino acids. On this clonotype itself: Its antigen is as yet unknown.

The TCR comes from a man aged 60 to 69 in good health. The V and J genes are TRBV4-1 and TRBJ2-7, with D perhaps being TRBD1 or TRBD2 (5 bases each). Sequencing was carried out using blood. In DNA, the CDR3 is TGCGCCAGCAGCCGATATGGGACGGACTCCTACGAGCAGTACTTC. Its translation is CASSRYGTDSYEQYF.